This T cell receptor (beta chain) was observed in a study of T cell responses to AZD1222 COVID-19 vaccine. The CDR3 contains 15 residues. V was trimmed by 2 bases and J by 6 bases, leaving 13 bases between them. Per the germline V gene, CDR1 is MNHEY and CDR2 is SVGAGI. The assay was immunoSEQ multiplex PCR, and TCRdb's table has in-frame clones only and misses some. The sample consists of around 150,000 clones, 92% of them appearing once. A single count supports this clone. The chain carries TRBV6-5 and TRBJ2-2; either TRBD1 or TRBD2 may supply D (5 bases each). The material was peripheral blood, obtained 28 days after the second AZD1222 dose. The TCR originated in an adult who received the AZD1222 COVID-19 vaccine. The DNA for the CDR3 is TGTGCCAGCAGTTACCTCGGTGGGGGAGCCGGGGAGCTGTTTTTT. This encodes CASSYLGGGAGELFF.